These 32 T cell receptor beta chains share one sample of origin, sequenced in a study of neurological immune-mediated disorders. TCRdb processed the 5' RACE reads anew with MiXCR; each CDR3 protein has one entry. Among roughly 100,000 distinct CDR3 sequences listed, about 10% were seen once. Time point meaning: longitudinal time-point 3. Sequencing was done on a sample of PBMCs. All receptors come from a female donor with HTLV-1-associated myelopathy (HAM/TSP).

Many counts were recorded for this clonotype. V usage is TRBV12-3 or TRBV12-4 and J usage is TRBJ1-2; D gene uncertain. The CDR3 is 15 residues long. Trimming shortened V by 5 bases and J by 8 bases, and 21 bases separated the two germline ends. CDR3 loop: CASSESNPGSFGYTF. The CDR3 coding sequence is TGTGCCAGCAGTGAGAGTAACCCTGGGAGCTTCGGCTACACCTTC.

This clonotype was detected many times. This chain links TRBV5-1 with TRBJ1-6; maybe TRBD1 (6 bases). CDR3 length: 15 amino acids. Between the trimmed V and J ends, which lost 1 base and 10 bases, there was a span of 15 bases. Germline V gives CDR1 SGHRS, CDR2 YFSETQ. The CDR3 loop is CASSLIQGKESPLHF. The CDR3 nucleotides read TGCGCCAGCAGCTTGATTCAGGGGAAAGAATCACCCCTCCACTTT. The variable domain in full, completed from reference TRBV5-1 and TRBJ1-6, reads KAGVTQTPRYLIKTRGQQVTLSCSPISGHRSVSWYQQTPGQGLQFLFEYFSETQRNKGNFPGRFSGRQFSNSRSEMNVSTLELGDSALYLCASSLIQGKESPLHFGNGTRLTVT.

This clonotype was detected only a few times. The J gene is TRBJ2-3, the V gene TRBV6-1; D uncertain. Trimming stripped 9 bases from V and 7 bases from J, with 8 bases between. The CDR3 spans 10 residues. Germline V lookup: CDR1 MNHNS, CDR2 SASEGT. In DNA, the CDR3 is TGTGCCAGTCGACACAATACGCAGTATTTT. Translated: CASRHNTQYF.

This clonotype was seen at least ten times. The V call is TRBV20-1, the J call TRBJ1-3; D remains ambiguous. Per germline, CDR1 DFQATT and CDR2 SNEGSKA (reference sequence). This CDR3 has 12 residues. V was trimmed by 6 bases and J by 0 bases, leaving 6 bases between them. This CDR3 is CSARYSGNTIYF. The CDR3 nucleotides are TGCAGTGCCCGGTACTCTGGAAACACCATATATTTT.

In this sample, this clonotype turned up many times. The J gene is TRBJ2-1, the V gene TRBV10-3; 12 bases are a match to TRBD2. Germline assignment: CDR1 ENHRY and CDR2 SYGVKD. The CDR3 covers 15 residues. The J segment lost 9 bases and the V segment lost 5 bases, leaving 8 bases of the junction unmatched. CDR3 DNA sequence: TGTGCCATCAGTATGACTAGCGGGGGTCTCGGTGAGCAGTTCTTC. Translation gives CAISMTSGGLGEQFF.

This clonotype was picked up many times. The chain carries TRBV11-2 and TRBJ2-3; 7 nucleotides line up with TRBD1. The CDR3 runs to 14 residues. V dropped 5 bases and J dropped 7; count of bases not matched to a gene: 9. The germline gives CDR1 SGHAT, CDR2 FQNNGV. This CDR3 is CASSPTGALNTQYF. The CDR3 nucleotides read TGTGCCAGCAGCCCCACAGGGGCCCTAAATACGCAGTATTTT.

This chain joins TRBV6-1 and TRBJ1-2; 8 nucleotides agree with TRBD1. CDR1 MNHNS and CDR2 SASEGT come from the germline V gene. The CDR3 length is 14 residues. With V trimmed by 7 bases and J by 5 bases, 9 bases remained unmatched. CDR3 coding DNA: TGTGCCAGCAAATTAAGTGACAGGGGTTATGGCTACACCTTC. Translation gives CASKLSDRGYGYTF.

This clonotype was detected many times. The rearrangement links TRBV2 to TRBJ1-2; D remains ambiguous. Looked up from germline, CDR1 is SNHLY and CDR2 is FYNNEI. The CDR3 totals 13 residues. With 4 bases removed from V and 4 bases from J, the gap between germline ends came to 10 bases. The CDR3 bases are TGTGCCAGCAGTGCGGAGAGAATCTATGGCTACACCTTC. It translates to CASSAERIYGYTF.

This clonotype was detected a few times. The J gene is TRBJ1-5, the V gene TRBV2, with 8 bases aligning to TRBD1. This CDR3 spans 13 amino acids. V dropped 6 bases and J dropped 7; count of bases not matched to a gene: 5. The germline CDR1 and CDR2 sequences are SNHLY and FYNNEI. The CDR3 is CASSDGTGQPQHF. The DNA of the CDR3 is TGTGCCAGCAGCGATGGGACAGGCCAGCCCCAGCATTTT.

This clonotype has at least ten counts. This sequence joins TRBV7-2 and TRBJ2-1; D is tentatively TRBD1 or TRBD2 (6 bases each). Trimming pared 3 bases from V and 3 bases from J, leaving 12 bases between. This CDR3 has 15 amino acids. The germline V gene encodes CDR1 SGHTA and CDR2 FQGNSA. CDR3 region: CASSFTGGNYNEQFF. The CDR3, as DNA: TGTGCCAGCAGCTTCACCGGGGGCAACTACAATGAGCAGTTCTTC.

This clonotype showed up many times. J is TRBJ2-3 and V is TRBV4-1, with 8 nucleotides matching TRBD2. The CDR3 is made up of 15 amino acids. Per germline, CDR1 MGHRA and CDR2 YSYEKL. The V and J ends lost 9 bases and 2 bases, in that order; junction bases with no gene match: 10. The CDR3 DNA reads TGCGCCAGTCGGCAAACGGGGGGGCCCACAGATACGCAGTATTTT. It specifies CASRQTGGPTDTQYF.

In this sample, this clonotype turned up many times. V is TRBV5-1 and J is TRBJ2-7; the D is unclear. V lost 1 base, J lost 3 bases, and 14 bases lay in between. Germline CDR1 reads SGHRS; CDR2 reads YFSETQ. The CDR3 is 15 amino acids. The CDR3 nucleotides read TGCGCCAGCAGCTTGACAGCCACAAAAAGCTACGAGCAGTACTTC. This gives the protein CASSLTATKSYEQYF.

In its sample, this clonotype was seen many times. A junction end diverges from the germline sequence, so it may reflect a read error. The chain employs TRBV15 and TRBJ2-7, with 8 bases fitting TRBD1. The CDR3 covers 13 residues. Germline CDR1 and CDR2: LNHNV and YYDKDF (reference sequence). The CDR3 region has the DNA TGTGCTACCAGCACAGGGGGCTCCTACGAGCAGTACTTC. Protein product: CATSTGGSYEQYF.

The J gene is TRBJ2-1, the V gene TRBV5-1; either TRBD1 or TRBD2 may supply D (6 bases each). Trimming left V 0 bases short and J 9 bases short, with 16 bases between. Germline V CDR1 and CDR2: SGHRS, YFSETQ. The CDR3 is 15 amino acids. Here the CDR3 DNA reads TGCGCCAGCAGCTTGGTCGGAAACGAGGGGGGTGAGCAGTTCTTC. It encodes CASSLVGNEGGEQFF.

For this clonotype: A read error may produce the germline difference seen at one junction end. V usage is TRBV29-1 and J usage is TRBJ1-6; the D gene is possibly TRBD1 (6 bases). The CDR3 is 15 amino acids. CDR1 is SQVTM, CDR2 ANQGSEA, per germline. CDR3 protein: CSVATGSSYNSSLHF. Here the CDR3 DNA reads TGCAGCGTCGCCACAGGGAGCTCCTATAATTCATCCCTCCACTTT.

This clonotype was seen ten or more times. Here the CDR3 DNA reads TGCGCCAGCAGCGCCGGGACTAGCGGGGGTTTCAGCACAGATACGCAGTATTTT. Amino acid sequence: CASSAGTSGGFSTDTQYF. The chain links TRBV5-1 to TRBJ2-3; 14 nucleotides agree with TRBD2. The ends lost 4 bases at V and 0 bases at J; junction bases unmatched: 7. Germline assignment: CDR1 SGHRS and CDR2 YFSETQ. The CDR3 length is 18 residues.

This clonotype was found many times. The CDR3 reads CASSQLAGEAYEQYF. CDR3 coding DNA: TGTGCCAGCAGCCAACTAGCGGGGGAGGCCTACGAGCAGTACTTC. The rearrangement joins TRBV4-2 to TRBJ2-7; 10 bases agree with TRBD2. Germline V gives CDR1 LGHNA, CDR2 YNFKEQ. This CDR3 has 15 amino acids. V trimming: 2 bases; J trimming: 2 bases; junction bases outside the gene matches: 3.

This clonotype was detected ten times or more. An end of the junction differs from the germline gene, which may be a read error. The J gene is TRBJ2-7, the V gene TRBV15; 12 bases line up with TRBD1. CDR1 and CDR2 (germline): LNHNV, YYDKDF (reference sequence). The CDR3 has 16 amino acids. This CDR3 reads CATSRKGQGAANEQYF. The CDR3 DNA follows: TGTGCTACCAGCAGGAAGGGACAGGGGGCCGCGAACGAGCAGTACTTC.

This clonotype was seen many times. The rearrangement joins TRBV7-2 to TRBJ2-4, with D unclear. CDR1 and CDR2 from the germline V gene are SGHTA and FQGNSA. Trimming took 0 bases from V and 3 from J, leaving 6 bases between them. There are 14 residues in the CDR3. The CDR3, as DNA: TGTGCCAGCAGCTTAGCTAGCCTCAAAAACATTCAGTACTTC. This codes for CASSLASLKNIQYF.

This clonotype was seen ten or more times. This rearrangement joins TRBV27 to TRBJ1-6; TRBD1 matches 8 bases. J gave up 6 bases and V 6 bases, and 10 bases lay outside the gene matches. This CDR3 is built from 16 residues. CDR1 is MNHEY, CDR2 SMNVEV, per germline (reference sequence). CDR3 DNA: TGTGCCAGCAGGGTCATCCACAGGGGGACTAATTCACCCCTCCACTTT. Its translation is CASRVIHRGTNSPLHF.

This clonotype has a count of ten or more. The rearrangement uses TRBV7-8 and TRBJ2-7; 8 nucleotides agree with TRBD1. The V and J ends lost 2 bases and 3 bases, in that order; junction bases with no gene match: 15. CDR1 and CDR2 from the germline V gene are SGHVS and FQNEAQ. The CDR3 loop spans 18 amino acids. CDR3 DNA: TGTGCCAGCAGCTTAACGATCAGGGGGGACAGGTCGAGCTACGAGCAGTACTTC. It is translated as CASSLTIRGDRSSYEQYF.

This clonotype was detected only a few times. The chain has TRBV18 and TRBJ2-1, with 13 positions matching TRBD2. The CDR3 loop spans 16 amino acids. V lost 6 bases, J lost 6 bases, and 8 bases stayed unmatched. Germline V gives CDR1 KGHSH, CDR2 LQKENI. Here the CDR3 reads CASSQQGTSGVNEQFF. The DNA for the CDR3 is TGTGCCAGCTCTCAACAGGGGACTAGCGGGGTCAATGAGCAGTTCTTC.

There are many counts of this clonotype. As DNA, the CDR3 is TGTGCCATCAACCCAGGGGGGGGGTCAGATACGCAGTATTTT. Amino acids: CAINPGGGSDTQYF. The chain joins TRBV10-3 to TRBJ2-3; D may correspond to TRBD1 or TRBD2 (7 bases each). The length of the CDR3 is 14 residues. Germline CDR1 is ENHRY and CDR2 is SYGVKD. Deletions cut 7 bases from V and 4 bases from J, with 15 bases between.

Many counts were recorded for this clonotype. DNA for the CDR3: TGTGCCAGCAGCCCGGGGGACAGCCAAGAGACCCAGTACTTC. It codes for CASSPGDSQETQYF. V usage is TRBV9 and J usage is TRBJ2-5, with D tentatively TRBD1 (7 bases). Germline V gives CDR1 SGDLS, CDR2 YYNGEE. Trimming pared 4 bases from V and 1 base from J, leaving 11 bases between. This CDR3 contains 14 residues.

This clonotype was seen at least ten times. The chain recombines TRBV12-3 or TRBV12-4 with TRBJ1-1, with a tentative D call TRBD1 (6 bases). This CDR3 has 13 amino acids. The germline V and J ends were trimmed by 5 bases and 1 base, with 8 bases remaining between them. CDR3 DNA sequence: TGTGCCAGCAGTCGACAGGCGAACACTGAAGCTTTCTTT. As protein: CASSRQANTEAFF.

This clonotype was detected many times. The gene calls are TRBV20-1 and TRBJ2-3; 8 bases line up with TRBD1. CDR1 is DFQATT and CDR2 is SNEGSKA in the germline V gene (reference sequence). CDR3 length equals 13 residues. Trimming cost V 6 bases and J 4 bases; bases outside gene matches: 6. CDR3 loop: CSAIGQGADTQYF. The CDR3 nucleotides read TGCAGTGCCATAGGACAGGGCGCAGATACGCAGTATTTT.

This clonotype was seen ten or more times. The V call is TRBV29-1, the J call TRBJ1-4; 9 positions match TRBD1. Germline CDR1 is SQVTM and CDR2 is ANQGSEA. J was trimmed by 6 bases and V by 7 bases; bases with no gene match: 9. The CDR3 has 14 amino acids. Here the CDR3 DNA reads TGCAGCGCCGAGGACACAGGGGGCGATGAAAAACTGTTTTTT. It is translated as CSAEDTGGDEKLFF. Drawing the rest from reference TRBV29-1 and TRBJ1-4, the complete variable domain is SAVISQKPSRDICQRGTSLTIQCQVDSQVTMMFWYRQQPGQSLTLIATANQGSEATYESGFVIDKFPISRPNLTFSTLTVSNMSPEDSSIYLCSAEDTGGDEKLFFGSGTQLSVL.

This clonotype was seen repeatedly, ten times or more. J is TRBJ2-1 and V is TRBV20-1; D uncertain. Trimming removed 2 bases from V and 9 bases from J, with 17 bases in between. CDR3 length: 14 residues. Germline V gene lookup returns CDR1 DFQATT and CDR2 SNEGSKA (reference sequence). The CDR3 DNA is TGCAGTGCTAGACCCCCTGGAATGGATGCTGAGCAGTTCTTC. Translation gives CSARPPGMDAEQFF.

This clonotype has at least ten counts. The chain uses TRBV20-1 and TRBJ1-2; 8 nucleotides line up with TRBD1. Germline V lookup: CDR1 DFQATT, CDR2 SNEGSKA (reference sequence). The CDR3 is made up of 12 amino acids. Trimming took 3 bases from V and 4 from J; bases not matched to a gene: 1. In DNA form, the CDR3 reads TGCAGTGCTAGCGACAGGGGCTATGGCTACACCTTC. The encoded protein is CSASDRGYGYTF.

This clonotype has ten or more counts. The rearrangement links TRBV10-3 to TRBJ2-1, with TRBD1 matching over 7 bases. The germline CDR1 and CDR2 sequences are ENHRY and SYGVKD. The CDR3 loop spans 15 amino acids. V trimming: 2 bases; J trimming: 3 bases; junction bases outside the gene matches: 4. This CDR3 is CAISEADRDYNEQFF. The CDR3 nucleotides are TGTGCCATCAGTGAGGCCGACAGGGACTACAATGAGCAGTTCTTC.

This clonotype was counted at least ten times. This chain joins TRBV5-1 and TRBJ1-3, with D perhaps TRBD1 (5 bases). The germline V and J ends were trimmed by 4 bases and 4 bases, with 12 bases remaining between them. Germline loops: CDR1 SGHRS, CDR2 YFSETQ. This CDR3 has 14 amino acids. CDR3 sequence (DNA): TGCGCCAGCAGCCCTGGGACTTGGGGAAACACCATATATTTT. Translating gives CASSPGTWGNTIYF.

Details on this clonotype: Since a much larger clone is just one base distant, this may be a read error. The chain couples TRBV18 to TRBJ1-2; D gene uncertain. CDR1 and CDR2 from the germline V gene are KGHSH and LQKENI. The CDR3 sequence is 14 residues long. This CDR3 reads CSSSPPASPYGYTF. The DNA of the CDR3 is TGTTCCAGCTCACCACCAGCCTCCCCCTATGGCTACACCTTC.